The 21 T cell receptor beta chains reported below all come from one sample, sequenced in a study of blood T cell repertoires in COVID-19. Repertoires were generated with immunoSEQ multiplex PCR, while TCRdb's copy carries only in-frame clones and drops some. The data show about 210,000 clones, around 88% seen once. Sample: peripheral blood. These receptors were collected from a man younger than 30 with active or convalescent COVID-19.

This clone appeared a single time. This chain links TRBV14 with TRBJ2-7, with 7 bases that match TRBD1. Looked up from germline, CDR1 is SGHDN and CDR2 is FVKESK. Unmatched junction bases numbered 8, after V lost 3 bases and J lost 3 bases. This CDR3 is built from 15 residues. The CDR3 DNA reads TGTGCCAGCAGCCACCACCGGGACAGTGGCTACGAGCAGTACTTC. Amino acid sequence: CASSHHRDSGYEQYF.

The CDR3 bases are TGTGCCAGCAGCCATGAGGGGGCGACCGAGCAGTACTTC. The encoded protein is CASSHEGATEQYF. The gene calls are TRBV3-1 (or the pseudogene TRBV3-2) and TRBJ2-7; 7 bases are shared with TRBD1. Germline V gene data show CDR1 as LGHDT and CDR2 as YNNKEL (reference sequence). Germline trimming cut 3 bases from V and 6 bases from J; bases unmatched to any gene: 5. The CDR3 covers 13 residues.

V and J are TRBV27 and TRBJ2-1; TRBD2 agrees at 10 bases. The CDR3 loop spans 17 amino acids. Germline values: CDR1 MNHEY, CDR2 SMNVEV (reference sequence). The V segment lost 5 bases and the J segment 4 bases; nucleotides outside the gene matches: 11. The CDR3 nucleotides read TGTGCCAGCAGTCCCTACTCGAGCGGGAGGGCTTACAATGAGCAGTTCTTC. Translation: CASSPYSSGRAYNEQFF.

This clone was observed a single time. J is TRBJ1-1 and V is TRBV20-1, with a possible D match to TRBD1 (5 bases). CDR1 DFQATT and CDR2 SNEGSKA come from the germline V gene (reference sequence). V shed 3 bases and J shed 1 base, with 12 bases lying between them. CDR3 length: 14 amino acids. The DNA for the CDR3 is TGCAGTGCTAGTGGGGGAACTAGGAACACTGAAGCTTTCTTT. Translating gives CSASGGTRNTEAFF.

The rearrangement links TRBV7-9 to TRBJ2-7, with D perhaps TRBD1 (5 bases). This CDR3 contains 14 residues. Deletions cut 3 bases from V and 2 bases from J, with 11 bases between. CDR1 and CDR2 from the germline V gene are SEHNR and FQNEAQ (reference sequence). As DNA, the CDR3 is TGTGCCAGCAGCTTTTCGACAGTCCCCTACGAGCAGTACTTC. It yields the protein CASSFSTVPYEQYF.

This chain connects TRBV27 to TRBJ2-1, with TRBD2 identical over 7 bases. CDR3 length equals 17 residues. In germline, CDR1 is MNHEY, CDR2 SMNVEV (reference sequence). V was pared by 7 bases and J by 3 bases, with 15 bases of the junction left unmatched. The CDR3 coding sequence is TGTGCCAGCACCCCAACCCCCTTAGCGGGCCGCTACAATGAGCAGTTCTTC. Its translation is CASTPTPLAGRYNEQFF.

V is TRBV10-3 and J is TRBJ2-7, with 11 bases matching TRBD2. Unmatched junction bases numbered 4, after V lost 3 bases and J lost 0 bases. Germline values: CDR1 ENHRY, CDR2 SYGVKD. The CDR3 is 16 residues long. CDR3 nucleotide sequence: TGTGCCATCAGTGATCCGACTAGCGGGAACTCCTACGAGCAGTACTTC. Translating gives CAISDPTSGNSYEQYF.

This clone occurred a few times. The chain joins TRBV6-2 or TRBV6-3 to TRBJ2-1; 7 positions agree with TRBD2. Germline V gives CDR1 MNHEY, CDR2 SVGEGT. V lost 3 bases, J lost 0 bases, and 8 bases stayed unmatched. This CDR3 has 17 residues. The CDR3 spells CASSYLASGSSYNEQFF. The DNA for the CDR3 is TGTGCCAGCAGTTATCTGGCTAGCGGTAGCTCCTACAATGAGCAGTTCTTC.

The chain combines TRBV3-1 (or the pseudogene TRBV3-2) with TRBJ2-2; TRBD2 is a possible D gene (7 bases). From germline, CDR1 is LGHDT and CDR2 YNNKEL (reference sequence). The CDR3 is 18 amino acids. Trimming stripped 2 bases from V and 3 bases from J, with 19 bases between. The CDR3 region has the DNA TGTGCCAGCAGCCAAAATTATCGGGGGGCGCAGGACACCGGGGAGCTGTTTTTT. Protein product: CASSQNYRGAQDTGELFF.

This rearrangement joins TRBV7-7 to TRBJ2-5, with D maybe TRBD2 (5 bases). Germline lookup yields CDR1 SSHAT and CDR2 FNYEAQ (reference sequence). This CDR3 spans 16 amino acids. V gave up 5 bases and J gave up 2 bases, with 18 bases separating them. In DNA form, the CDR3 reads TGTGCCAGCAGCGTAGGTAGGACTCTTCTACAAGAGACCCAGTACTTC. This sequence encodes CASSVGRTLLQETQYF.

V gene TRBV27 combines with J gene TRBJ1-4; 8 bases map to TRBD1. Germline CDR1 is MNHEY and CDR2 is SMNVEV (reference sequence). The CDR3 spans 15 residues. J was trimmed by 4 bases and V by 10 bases; bases with no gene match: 11. The CDR3 spells CATKPGQGNNEKLFF. The CDR3 DNA reads as TGTGCCACCAAACCCGGACAGGGAAATAATGAAAAACTGTTTTTT.

The count of this clone is one. The chain carries TRBV7-2 and TRBJ2-3; D gene ambiguous. The length of the CDR3 is 14 residues. V shed 1 base and J shed 1 base, with 6 bases lying between them. The V gene's germline CDR1 is SGHTA and CDR2 FQGNSA. Here the CDR3 reads CASSLGARTDTQYF. In DNA, the CDR3 is TGTGCCAGCAGCTTAGGAGCTCGCACAGATACGCAGTATTTT.

The chain has TRBV7-2 and TRBJ2-3; 12 nucleotides agree with TRBD2. Trimming cost V 8 bases and J 5 bases; bases outside gene matches: 8. Germline values: CDR1 SGHTA, CDR2 FQGNSA. The CDR3 loop spans 15 amino acids. Written as DNA, the CDR3 is TGTGCCAGCGGACTAGCGGGAATTCAGTTAGATACGCAGTATTTT. Protein: CASGLAGIQLDTQYF.

This chain connects TRBV20-1 to TRBJ2-7; 7 bases are a match to TRBD1. This CDR3 contains 14 residues. Germline trimming cut 3 bases from V and 4 bases from J; bases unmatched to any gene: 9. Germline lookup yields CDR1 DFQATT and CDR2 SNEGSKA (reference sequence). The chain's CDR3 is CSASTETGRYEQYF. The CDR3, as DNA: TGCAGTGCTAGTACCGAGACAGGGAGATACGAGCAGTACTTC.

The gene calls are TRBV28 and TRBJ2-7; the D gene is possibly TRBD1 (6 bases). The CDR3 contains 15 residues. V shed 5 bases and J shed 3 bases, with 17 bases lying between them. Per germline, CDR1 MDHEN and CDR2 SYDVKM. CDR3 sequence: CASSTGSPKDYEQYF. As DNA, the CDR3 is TGTGCCAGCAGTACAGGGTCCCCTAAAGACTACGAGCAGTACTTC.

This sequence joins TRBV18 and TRBJ2-1, with 11 nucleotides matching TRBD2. CDR1 is KGHSH and CDR2 is LQKENI in the germline V gene. CDR3 length: 17 residues. The ends lost 1 base at V and 8 bases at J; junction bases unmatched: 10. The CDR3 reads CASSPRPYSGRADEQFF. The CDR3 coding sequence is TGTGCCAGCTCACCACGTCCTTATAGCGGGAGGGCCGATGAGCAGTTCTTC.

V and J are TRBV6-5 and TRBJ2-1; tentative D call: TRBD2 (6 bases). Trimming stripped 6 bases from V and 10 bases from J, with 22 bases between. This CDR3 has 15 amino acids. The V gene's germline CDR1 is MNHEY and CDR2 SVGAGI. The CDR3 region has the DNA TGTGCCAGCAGCCCGGGGGTGAGGGAGGTTGGCGAGCAGTTCTTC. Encoded protein: CASSPGVREVGEQFF.

The chain recombines TRBV27 with TRBJ1-1; D not resolved. CDR1 and CDR2 from the germline V gene are MNHEY and SMNVEV (reference sequence). The CDR3 sequence is 13 residues long. V lost 5 bases and J lost 0, with 7 bases in between. The CDR3 loop reads CASSMYMNTEAFF. For the CDR3, the DNA is TGTGCCAGCAGTATGTACATGAACACTGAAGCTTTCTTT.

The V gene is TRBV28, the J gene TRBJ2-5, with 7 bases lining up with TRBD1. Germline values: CDR1 MDHEN, CDR2 SYDVKM. Unmatched junction bases numbered 6, after V lost 7 bases and J lost 1 base. This CDR3 has 14 amino acids. The CDR3 here is CASMRQGLQETQYF. The CDR3 coding sequence is TGTGCCAGCATGCGACAGGGCCTCCAAGAGACCCAGTACTTC.

The chain joins TRBV9 to TRBJ2-3, with 11 nucleotides matching TRBD2. The CDR3 sequence is 16 residues long. Germline V gene sequence: CDR1 SGDLS, CDR2 YYNGEE. Trimming at V came to 4 bases and at J to 6 bases, leaving 10 bases not matched to a gene. The CDR3 coding sequence is TGTGCCAGCAGCCTACTAGCGGGAGTGGGGTCGGATACGCAGTATTTT. It translates to CASSLLAGVGSDTQYF.

The chain couples TRBV7-2 to TRBJ1-1; D perhaps matches TRBD1 (5 bases). In germline, CDR1 is SGHTA, CDR2 FQGNSA. This CDR3 comprises 15 residues. V was cut by 0 bases and J by 3 bases, with 11 bases left in between. This CDR3 is CASSLAHQGYTEAFF. CDR3 in DNA: TGTGCCAGCAGCTTAGCGCACCAGGGTTACACTGAAGCTTTCTTT.